This T cell receptor beta chain was sequenced during a study of post-analysis software for immune sequencing data. Findings of the study overall: Comparison of patients with controls showed about 5 TRBV segments more frequent in patients, TRBV5-6, TRBV5-1 and TRBV20-1 among them.

Regarding this clonotype: What it binds is unknown.

Tagging with unique molecular identifiers was a feature of the TCR beta cDNA libraries. TCRdb reprocessed the PCR reads with MiXCR, giving one entry per CDR3 protein. The sample has hundreds of thousands of distinct CDR3 sequences, about 40% seen once; the top ten hold less than 8%. V was clipped by 4 bases and J by 3 bases; unmatched bases: 5. The germline V gene encodes CDR1 MNHNS and CDR2 SASEGT. The CDR3 is 15 residues long. J is TRBJ1-4 and V is TRBV6-1, with 7 bases fitting TRBD1. This sequence originates from a girl aged 2 to 9 with multiple sclerosis. The sequenced material came from blood. The DNA of the CDR3 is TGTGCCAGCAGTGGAGCCGGGACAGCTAATGAAAAACTGTTTTTT. Translated: CASSGAGTANEKLFF.